The clone carrying this TCR beta chain was seen at least ten times. Construction of the TCRbeta library involved unique molecular identifiers. In TCRdb, the PCR reads were re-called with MiXCR into one record per CDR3 protein. The sample yields some 200,000 distinct CDR3 sequences, more than 7.5% seen once. These data belong to a study of T-cell reconstitution after alpha-beta-depleted transplantation in children. This CDR3 has 15 amino acids. Germline trimming cut 2 bases from V and 4 bases from J; bases unmatched to any gene: 8. Germline V gene data show CDR1 as SGHRS and CDR2 as YFSETQ. The gene calls are TRBV5-1 and TRBJ1-2, with TRBD1 matching 7 bases. This specimen was PBMCs from the stem cell graft donor, taken from the stem cell graft. This clonotype was obtained from a human donor who donated a stem cell graft to a child with SCID. The CDR3: CASSFSEGAPYGYTF. CDR3 DNA sequence: TGCGCCAGCAGCTTCTCGGAGGGGGCTCCCTATGGCTACACCTTC. The full variable domain, in which reference TRBV5-1 and TRBJ1-2 provide the parts outside the CDR3, is KAGVTQTPRYLIKTRGQQVTLSCSPISGHRSVSWYQQTPGQGLQFLFEYFSETQRNKGNFPGRFSGRQFSNSRSEMNVSTLELGDSALYLCASSFSEGAPYGYTFGSGTRLTVV.